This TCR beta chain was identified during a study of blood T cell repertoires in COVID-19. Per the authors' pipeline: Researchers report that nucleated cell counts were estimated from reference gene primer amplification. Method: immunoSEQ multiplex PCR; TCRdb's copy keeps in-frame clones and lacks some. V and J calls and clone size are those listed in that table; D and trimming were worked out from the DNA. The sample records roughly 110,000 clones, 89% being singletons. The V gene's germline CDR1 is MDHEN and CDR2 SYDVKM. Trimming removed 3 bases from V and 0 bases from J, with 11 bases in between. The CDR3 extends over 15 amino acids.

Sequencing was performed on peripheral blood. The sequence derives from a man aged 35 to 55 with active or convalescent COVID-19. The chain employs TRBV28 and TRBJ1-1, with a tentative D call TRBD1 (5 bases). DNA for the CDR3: TGTGCCAGCAGTTTTCTGGGGGGAATGAACACTGAAGCTTTCTTT. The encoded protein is CASSFLGGMNTEAFF.